This TCR beta chain was identified during a study of blood T cell repertoires in COVID-19. Study background: Samples taken during acute and convalescent COVID-19 were collected in the United States, Italy and Spain.

CDR3 length: 15 residues. V shed 6 bases and J shed 0 bases, with 13 bases lying between them. The germline V gene encodes CDR1 SGHKS and CDR2 YYEKEE (reference sequence). Original handling: Nucleated cell number was recorded as an estimate derived from reference gene primer amplification. Profiled with immunoSEQ multiplex PCR; TCRdb holds only in-frame clones, not every one. The V and J calls and clone size are taken from that table; D and trimming were inferred from the DNA. The data show over 75,000 clones, around 80% seen once. The sequence came from a man aged 45-65 years who had recovered from COVID-19. The chain uses TRBV5-5 and TRBJ1-3; D perhaps matches TRBD1 (6 bases). Material: peripheral blood. The CDR3 sequence is CASNAGQFSGNTIYF. The CDR3 nucleotides read TGTGCCAGCAACGCAGGACAGTTCTCTGGAAACACCATATATTTT.